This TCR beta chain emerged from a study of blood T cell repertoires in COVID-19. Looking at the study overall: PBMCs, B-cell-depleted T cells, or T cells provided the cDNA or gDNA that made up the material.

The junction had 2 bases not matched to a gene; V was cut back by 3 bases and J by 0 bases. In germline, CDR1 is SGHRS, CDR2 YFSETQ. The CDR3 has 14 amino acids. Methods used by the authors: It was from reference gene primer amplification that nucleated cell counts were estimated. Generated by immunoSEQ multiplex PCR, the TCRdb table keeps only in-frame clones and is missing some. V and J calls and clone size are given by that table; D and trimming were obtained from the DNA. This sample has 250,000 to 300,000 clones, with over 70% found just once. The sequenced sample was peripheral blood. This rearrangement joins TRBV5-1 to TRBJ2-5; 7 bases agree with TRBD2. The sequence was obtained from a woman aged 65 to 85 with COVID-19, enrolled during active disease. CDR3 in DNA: TGCGCCAGCAGCTCCAGCGGGGACCAAGAGACCCAGTACTTC. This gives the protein CASSSSGDQETQYF.